This TCR beta chain was sequenced during a study of OX40 agonist ivuxolimab in advanced cancers. Study as a whole: Ivuxolimab was delivered to patients intravenously every 2 weeks at doses spanning 0.01 to 10 mg/kg. Overall study results and limits: CD4+ and CD8+ blood T cells expanded clonally by week 6 at 0.1 to 3.0 mg/kg. Expanded clones were, on average, more numerous in CD8+ T cells than in CD4+. Undetermined was the antigen specificity of the expanded peripheral T cells.

Concerning this clone: The antigen remains unidentified.

The CDR3 sequence is 18 residues long. Trimming removed 3 bases from V and 2 bases from J, with 17 bases in between. In germline, CDR1 is MGHRA, CDR2 YSYEKL. Some clones are missing from TCRdb's copy, which holds only in-frame ones; the method was immunoSEQ multiplex PCR. Of roughly 40,000 clones listed, 86% are singletons. The sequence came from an adult with an advanced solid tumor such as melanoma, head and neck, liver or kidney cancer. The chain has TRBV4-1 and TRBJ1-6; D unresolved. The specimen comprised CD4+ or CD8+ T cells sorted from blood, sampled in a trial of the OX40 agonist ivuxolimab. The CDR3 loop reads CASSHLFGEEAYNSPLHF. CDR3 in DNA: TGCGCCAGCAGCCATCTGTTTGGGGAAGAAGCCTATAATTCACCCCTCCACTTT.